This TCR beta chain derives from a study of shared clonotypes between healthy human individuals. The germline gives CDR1 SGHNT, CDR2 YENEEA. V shed 5 bases, J shed 5 bases, and the junction held 6 bases outside the gene matches. The CDR3 covers 14 residues. This clone was counted only a few times. Deep level was the assay's run setting. The replicate PCRs on unsorted PBMC were given approximately 300 ng DNA, which is around 31,000 T cell genomes. Method: immunoSEQ multiplex PCR; TCRdb's copy keeps in-frame clones and lacks some. The top ten clones hold around 11% of a sample with around 500,000 clones, around four fifths of them seen once. All of the donors resided in Nashville, Tennessee, and each was a Caucasian adult.

Specimen: PBMCs. The receptor's source is a woman aged 40 to 55 in good health. Some clones in this sample may be carry-over from other donors' samples. The rearrangement links TRBV11-3 to TRBJ2-1; TRBD1 aligns across 7 bases. Here the CDR3 reads CASSPLTGHNEQFF. In DNA form, the CDR3 reads TGTGCCAGCAGCCCTCTGACAGGGCACAATGAGCAGTTCTTC.